One and the same sample provided the 11 T cell receptor beta chains below, sequenced in a study of blood T cell repertoires in COVID-19. Clones were read by immunoSEQ multiplex PCR, and TCRdb kept only the in-frame ones, dropping some. The data contain fewer than 500,000 clones, roughly nine tenths of them seen just once; the ten biggest clones take up almost 2%. Sequencing was done on a sample of PBMCs or T cells enriched from blood (not recorded which). Receptors originate from a woman under 30 with acute COVID-19.

The rearrangement uses TRBV19 and TRBJ2-1; 9 bases line up with TRBD1. The CDR3 has 15 amino acids. Germline CDR1 is LNHDA and CDR2 is SQIVND (reference sequence). The V segment lost 6 bases and the J segment 7 bases; nucleotides outside the gene matches: 10. CDR3 DNA: TGTGCCAGTAGAACCGGGACAGGGATCGTGAATGAGCAGTTCTTC. Residues: CASRTGTGIVNEQFF.

The chain recombines TRBV6-2 or TRBV6-3 with TRBJ2-3; D call uncertain. CDR3 length equals 16 residues. V was cut by 0 bases and J by 2 bases, with 12 bases left in between. CDR1 MNHEY and CDR2 SVGEGT come from the germline V gene. CDR3 DNA: TGTGCCAGCAGTTACTCCTCGCGAGTGATCACAGATACGCAGTATTTT. Translating it yields CASSYSSRVITDTQYF.

J is TRBJ2-7 and V is TRBV28, with D unresolved. V lost 5 bases to trimming and J lost 3 bases, with 8 bases between them. CDR3 length equals 12 residues. Germline V gene data show CDR1 as MDHEN and CDR2 as SYDVKM. In nucleotides, the CDR3 is TGTGCCAGCAGTGCCATAGACTACGAGCAGTACTTC. As protein: CASSAIDYEQYF.

The J gene is TRBJ2-5, the V gene TRBV2, with a tentative D call TRBD1 (6 bases). V lost 7 bases to trimming and J lost 6 bases, with 21 bases between them. CDR3 length: 15 amino acids. CDR1 is SNHLY, CDR2 FYNNEI, per germline. The DNA for the CDR3 is TGTGCCAGCAAGGACGGGGCAGGGGCCCCACAGACCCAGTACTTC. It translates to CASKDGAGAPQTQYF.

This clone was counted a single time. This chain uses TRBV7-2 with TRBJ2-1; possible D gene TRBD2, 6 bases. V was pared by 4 bases and J by 10 bases, with 17 bases between. Germline V lookup: CDR1 SGHTA, CDR2 FQGNSA. The CDR3 contains 14 residues. CDR3 sequence (DNA): TGTGCCAGCAGCTCGCGCAATGGGGGGTACGAGCAGTTCTTC. Protein product: CASSSRNGGYEQFF.

The V gene is TRBV30, the J gene TRBJ2-7, with unresolved D. With 0 bases removed from V and 5 bases from J, the gap between germline ends came to 5 bases. Per germline, CDR1 GTSNPN and CDR2 SVGIG (reference sequence). This CDR3 is 11 amino acids long. CDR3 residues: CAWSVINEQYF. CDR3 nucleotides: TGTGCCTGGAGTGTAATTAACGAGCAGTACTTC.

The chain has TRBV5-1 and TRBJ1-1, with TRBD1 matching 9 bases. This CDR3 is 16 amino acids long. V lost 3 bases, J lost 11 bases, and 17 bases stayed unmatched. Germline CDR1 and CDR2: SGHRS and YFSETQ. CDR3 sequence reads: CASSSTPKRQGGKAFF. DNA of the CDR3: TGCGCCAGCAGCTCCACTCCCAAGAGACAGGGGGGGAAGGCTTTCTTT.

The V and J genes are TRBV19 and TRBJ2-1; 7 nucleotides align to TRBD2. From germline, CDR1 is LNHDA and CDR2 SQIVND (reference sequence). This CDR3 is built from 15 residues. The V segment lost 8 bases and the J segment 4 bases; nucleotides outside the gene matches: 11. CDR3 DNA: TGTGCCAGTTCAAATGGCCTAGCGGAGTACAATGAGCAGTTCTTC. Protein: CASSNGLAEYNEQFF.

The genes are TRBV6-5 and TRBJ2-7, with 7 bases lining up with TRBD1. Germline loops: CDR1 MNHEY, CDR2 SVGAGI. V dropped 6 bases and J dropped 5; count of bases not matched to a gene: 4. There are 12 residues in the CDR3. The DNA for the CDR3 is TGTGCCAGCAGGACAGGGTACGACGAGCAGTACTTC. Amino acid sequence: CASRTGYDEQYF.

The rearrangement joins TRBV13 to TRBJ2-3; 13 positions match TRBD2. J was trimmed by 6 bases and V by 0 bases; bases with no gene match: 0. Germline V lookup: CDR1 PRHDT, CDR2 FYEKMQ (reference sequence). The CDR3 length is 15 residues. CDR3 sequence (DNA): TGTGCCAGCAGCTTAGGACTAGCGGGGGGGGATACGCAGTATTTT. It encodes CASSLGLAGGDTQYF.

This clone has only one observation. The rearrangement joins TRBV28 to TRBJ1-4; 7 bases match TRBD1. With 6 bases clipped from V and 7 bases from J, the junction kept 11 bases outside the gene matches. The CDR3 length is 15 residues. Germline CDR1 is MDHEN and CDR2 is SYDVKM. The CDR3 loop is CASSRQTGATEKLFF. The CDR3 DNA reads as TGTGCCAGCAGCCGACAAACAGGGGCGACTGAAAAACTGTTTTTT.